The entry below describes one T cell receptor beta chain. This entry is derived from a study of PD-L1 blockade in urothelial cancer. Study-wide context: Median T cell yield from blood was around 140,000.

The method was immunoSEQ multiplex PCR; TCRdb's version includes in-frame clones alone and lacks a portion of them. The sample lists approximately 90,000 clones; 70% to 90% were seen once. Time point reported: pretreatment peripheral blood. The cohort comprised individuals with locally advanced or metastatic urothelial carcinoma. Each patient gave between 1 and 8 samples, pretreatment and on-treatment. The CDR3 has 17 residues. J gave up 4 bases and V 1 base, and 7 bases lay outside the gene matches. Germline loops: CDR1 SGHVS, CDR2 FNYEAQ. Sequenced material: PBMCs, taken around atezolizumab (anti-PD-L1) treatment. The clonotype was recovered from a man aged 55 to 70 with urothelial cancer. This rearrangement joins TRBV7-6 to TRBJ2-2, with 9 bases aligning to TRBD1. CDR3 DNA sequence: TGTGCCAGCAGCTTAGAGGGGACAGGGAGGTTCACCGGGGAGCTGTTTTTT. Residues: CASSLEGTGRFTGELFF.